One sample yielded the 10 T cell receptor beta chains listed below, sequenced in a study of blood T cells in healthy people across ages. A J-beta primer mix and a sample-barcoded 5' primer were used in a second PCR of about 7 to 12 cycles. Each CDR3 protein is one row after TCRdb ran MiXCR on the 5' RACE reads. The data contain around 1,800,000 distinct CDR3 sequences, 39% of them singletons. Source material: blood. The receptors here all came from a human donor in good health.

This clonotype was seen many times. This chain links TRBV7-2 with TRBJ1-2; 7 bases match TRBD1. With 3 bases clipped from V and 8 bases from J, the junction kept 3 bases outside the gene matches. CDR1 is SGHTA and CDR2 is FQGNSA in the germline V gene. This CDR3 region has 12 residues. CDR3 sequence reads: CASSLRQGGYTF. CDR3 nucleotide sequence: TGTGCCAGCAGCTTGAGACAGGGAGGCTACACCTTC.

This clonotype was seen a handful of times. This chain joins TRBV10-3 and TRBJ2-2; D is perhaps TRBD2 (6 bases). CDR1 is ENHRY and CDR2 is SYGVKD in the germline V gene. The CDR3 contains 15 residues. Trimming left V 8 bases short and J 7 bases short, with 20 bases between. Here the CDR3 reads CAIREPSEVYGELFF. The CDR3 DNA is TGTGCCATCCGCGAGCCTAGCGAGGTATACGGGGAGCTGTTTTTT.

The V and J genes are TRBV4-1 and TRBJ2-5; 11 nucleotides line up with TRBD2. V shed 3 bases, J shed 11 bases, and the junction held 8 bases outside the gene matches. The germline gives CDR1 MGHRA, CDR2 YSYEKL. CDR3 length: 14 amino acids. CDR3 amino acids: CASSQGLAANEQYF. The CDR3 DNA is TGCGCCAGCAGCCAGGGACTAGCGGCCAATGAGCAGTACTTC.

This clonotype turned up a few times. The chain links TRBV27 to TRBJ1-2; 9 nucleotides line up with TRBD1. Per the germline V gene, CDR1 is MNHEY and CDR2 is SMNVEV (reference sequence). The CDR3 is made up of 16 amino acids. With V trimmed by 2 bases and J by 6 bases, 10 bases remained unmatched. The CDR3 DNA reads TGTGCCAGCAGTTTAACAGGGACAGGGATTCAGGATGGCTACACCTTC. It yields the protein CASSLTGTGIQDGYTF.

Only a few counts were recorded for this clonotype. The rearrangement uses TRBV4-2 and TRBJ1-1, with a weak D call TRBD1 (5 bases). This CDR3 contains 15 residues. CDR1 and CDR2 (germline): LGHNA, YNFKEQ. V lost 5 bases to trimming and J lost 4 bases, with 17 bases between them. DNA of the CDR3: TGTGCCAGCAGCGGGACTGTCAGGGTTGGCACTGAAGCTTTCTTT. Protein product: CASSGTVRVGTEAFF.

This clonotype was picked up one time. The chain employs TRBV18 and TRBJ1-2; D perhaps matches TRBD1 (5 bases). The CDR3 runs to 17 residues. Germline CDR1 is KGHSH and CDR2 is LQKENI. V gave up 2 bases and J gave up 7 bases, with 23 bases separating them. CDR3 sequence reads: CASSPSGPSIRGSGYTF. In nucleotides, the CDR3 is TGTGCCAGCTCACCATCAGGGCCCAGTATCCGAGGGAGTGGCTACACCTTC.

This clonotype was seen a handful of times. This chain links TRBV28 with TRBJ2-5; TRBD1 matches at 7 bases. With 3 bases clipped from V and 2 bases from J, the junction kept 15 bases outside the gene matches. The CDR3 runs to 18 residues. Germline-derived CDR1 and CDR2 are MDHEN and SYDVKM. The CDR3 loop is CASSLGVGTGVVQETQYF. CDR3 bases: TGTGCCAGCAGTTTGGGCGTGGGAACAGGGGTCGTTCAAGAGACCCAGTACTTC.

Regarding this clonotype: This may come from a read error, since a much larger clone is one base off. The gene calls are TRBV28 and TRBJ1-1; D is possibly TRBD1 (6 bases). This CDR3 contains 13 residues. Trimming shortened V by 7 bases and J by 1 base, and 10 bases separated the two germline ends. Germline V gene lookup returns CDR1 MDHEN and CDR2 SYDVKM. CDR3 in DNA: TGTGCCAGCAACCGACAGGAGAACACTGAAGCTTTCTTT. Amino acids: CASNRQENTEAFF.

This clonotype turned up a few times. The genes are TRBV6-5 and TRBJ1-1, with D maybe TRBD1 (6 bases). Looked up from germline, CDR1 is MNHEY and CDR2 is SVGAGI. The CDR3 contains 12 residues. Deletions cut 0 bases from V and 8 bases from J, with 7 bases between. The CDR3 region is CASSYSQGEAFF. The CDR3 nucleotides are TGTGCCAGCAGTTACTCCCAGGGGGAAGCTTTCTTT.

The V gene is TRBV6-2 or TRBV6-3, the J gene TRBJ1-5, with 8 bases lining up with TRBD1. This CDR3 region has 14 residues. V was pared by 10 bases and J by 1 base, with 6 bases of the junction left unmatched. Germline V gene sequence: CDR1 MNHEY, CDR2 SVGEGT. The CDR3 here is CANLTGESNQPQHF. DNA for the CDR3: TGTGCCAACCTGACAGGGGAGAGCAATCAGCCCCAGCATTTT.